This T cell receptor beta chain was sequenced during a study of T cell responses to AZD1222 COVID-19 vaccine. TCRdb's table, derived via immunoSEQ multiplex PCR, lists solely in-frame clones and lacks some. In the table there are tens of thousands of clones, 80% to 95% of which are singletons. Germline-derived CDR1 and CDR2 are LNHDA and SQIVND (reference sequence). V was pared by 3 bases and J by 3 bases, with 17 bases between. This CDR3 contains 16 residues. Findings and limits, study-wide: In a largely white British group with more females than males, clonal diversity was possibly underestimated. Spike-specific TCR depth and breadth grew after two AZD1222 doses. Targeting of unmutated variant regions was reportedly seen in nearly half of spike-specific TCRs.

This clone was detected once. Its antigen is not known. Sequences were derived from peripheral blood, sampled 28 days after the second AZD1222 dose. The sequence derives from an adult who received the AZD1222 COVID-19 vaccine. This chain joins TRBV19 and TRBJ1-2, with D tentatively TRBD1 (5 bases). CDR3: CASSIRAGVWDYGYTF. CDR3 DNA: TGTGCCAGTAGTATCAGGGCCGGGGTCTGGGACTATGGCTACACCTTC.